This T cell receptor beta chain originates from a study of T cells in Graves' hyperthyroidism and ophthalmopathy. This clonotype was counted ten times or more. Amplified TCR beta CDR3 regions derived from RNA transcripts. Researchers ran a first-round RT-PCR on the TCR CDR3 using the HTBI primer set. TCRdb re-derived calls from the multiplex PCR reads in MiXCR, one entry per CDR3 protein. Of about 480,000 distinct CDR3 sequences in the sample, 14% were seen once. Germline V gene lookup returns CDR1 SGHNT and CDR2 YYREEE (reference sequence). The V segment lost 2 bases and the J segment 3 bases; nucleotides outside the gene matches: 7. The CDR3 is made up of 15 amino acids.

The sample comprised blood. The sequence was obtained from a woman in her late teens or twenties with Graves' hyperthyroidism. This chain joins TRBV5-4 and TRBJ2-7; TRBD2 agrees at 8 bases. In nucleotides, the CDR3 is TGTGCCAGCAGCTTCTCGGGAGGGCCCCTCTACGAGCAGTACTTC. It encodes CASSFSGGPLYEQYF.